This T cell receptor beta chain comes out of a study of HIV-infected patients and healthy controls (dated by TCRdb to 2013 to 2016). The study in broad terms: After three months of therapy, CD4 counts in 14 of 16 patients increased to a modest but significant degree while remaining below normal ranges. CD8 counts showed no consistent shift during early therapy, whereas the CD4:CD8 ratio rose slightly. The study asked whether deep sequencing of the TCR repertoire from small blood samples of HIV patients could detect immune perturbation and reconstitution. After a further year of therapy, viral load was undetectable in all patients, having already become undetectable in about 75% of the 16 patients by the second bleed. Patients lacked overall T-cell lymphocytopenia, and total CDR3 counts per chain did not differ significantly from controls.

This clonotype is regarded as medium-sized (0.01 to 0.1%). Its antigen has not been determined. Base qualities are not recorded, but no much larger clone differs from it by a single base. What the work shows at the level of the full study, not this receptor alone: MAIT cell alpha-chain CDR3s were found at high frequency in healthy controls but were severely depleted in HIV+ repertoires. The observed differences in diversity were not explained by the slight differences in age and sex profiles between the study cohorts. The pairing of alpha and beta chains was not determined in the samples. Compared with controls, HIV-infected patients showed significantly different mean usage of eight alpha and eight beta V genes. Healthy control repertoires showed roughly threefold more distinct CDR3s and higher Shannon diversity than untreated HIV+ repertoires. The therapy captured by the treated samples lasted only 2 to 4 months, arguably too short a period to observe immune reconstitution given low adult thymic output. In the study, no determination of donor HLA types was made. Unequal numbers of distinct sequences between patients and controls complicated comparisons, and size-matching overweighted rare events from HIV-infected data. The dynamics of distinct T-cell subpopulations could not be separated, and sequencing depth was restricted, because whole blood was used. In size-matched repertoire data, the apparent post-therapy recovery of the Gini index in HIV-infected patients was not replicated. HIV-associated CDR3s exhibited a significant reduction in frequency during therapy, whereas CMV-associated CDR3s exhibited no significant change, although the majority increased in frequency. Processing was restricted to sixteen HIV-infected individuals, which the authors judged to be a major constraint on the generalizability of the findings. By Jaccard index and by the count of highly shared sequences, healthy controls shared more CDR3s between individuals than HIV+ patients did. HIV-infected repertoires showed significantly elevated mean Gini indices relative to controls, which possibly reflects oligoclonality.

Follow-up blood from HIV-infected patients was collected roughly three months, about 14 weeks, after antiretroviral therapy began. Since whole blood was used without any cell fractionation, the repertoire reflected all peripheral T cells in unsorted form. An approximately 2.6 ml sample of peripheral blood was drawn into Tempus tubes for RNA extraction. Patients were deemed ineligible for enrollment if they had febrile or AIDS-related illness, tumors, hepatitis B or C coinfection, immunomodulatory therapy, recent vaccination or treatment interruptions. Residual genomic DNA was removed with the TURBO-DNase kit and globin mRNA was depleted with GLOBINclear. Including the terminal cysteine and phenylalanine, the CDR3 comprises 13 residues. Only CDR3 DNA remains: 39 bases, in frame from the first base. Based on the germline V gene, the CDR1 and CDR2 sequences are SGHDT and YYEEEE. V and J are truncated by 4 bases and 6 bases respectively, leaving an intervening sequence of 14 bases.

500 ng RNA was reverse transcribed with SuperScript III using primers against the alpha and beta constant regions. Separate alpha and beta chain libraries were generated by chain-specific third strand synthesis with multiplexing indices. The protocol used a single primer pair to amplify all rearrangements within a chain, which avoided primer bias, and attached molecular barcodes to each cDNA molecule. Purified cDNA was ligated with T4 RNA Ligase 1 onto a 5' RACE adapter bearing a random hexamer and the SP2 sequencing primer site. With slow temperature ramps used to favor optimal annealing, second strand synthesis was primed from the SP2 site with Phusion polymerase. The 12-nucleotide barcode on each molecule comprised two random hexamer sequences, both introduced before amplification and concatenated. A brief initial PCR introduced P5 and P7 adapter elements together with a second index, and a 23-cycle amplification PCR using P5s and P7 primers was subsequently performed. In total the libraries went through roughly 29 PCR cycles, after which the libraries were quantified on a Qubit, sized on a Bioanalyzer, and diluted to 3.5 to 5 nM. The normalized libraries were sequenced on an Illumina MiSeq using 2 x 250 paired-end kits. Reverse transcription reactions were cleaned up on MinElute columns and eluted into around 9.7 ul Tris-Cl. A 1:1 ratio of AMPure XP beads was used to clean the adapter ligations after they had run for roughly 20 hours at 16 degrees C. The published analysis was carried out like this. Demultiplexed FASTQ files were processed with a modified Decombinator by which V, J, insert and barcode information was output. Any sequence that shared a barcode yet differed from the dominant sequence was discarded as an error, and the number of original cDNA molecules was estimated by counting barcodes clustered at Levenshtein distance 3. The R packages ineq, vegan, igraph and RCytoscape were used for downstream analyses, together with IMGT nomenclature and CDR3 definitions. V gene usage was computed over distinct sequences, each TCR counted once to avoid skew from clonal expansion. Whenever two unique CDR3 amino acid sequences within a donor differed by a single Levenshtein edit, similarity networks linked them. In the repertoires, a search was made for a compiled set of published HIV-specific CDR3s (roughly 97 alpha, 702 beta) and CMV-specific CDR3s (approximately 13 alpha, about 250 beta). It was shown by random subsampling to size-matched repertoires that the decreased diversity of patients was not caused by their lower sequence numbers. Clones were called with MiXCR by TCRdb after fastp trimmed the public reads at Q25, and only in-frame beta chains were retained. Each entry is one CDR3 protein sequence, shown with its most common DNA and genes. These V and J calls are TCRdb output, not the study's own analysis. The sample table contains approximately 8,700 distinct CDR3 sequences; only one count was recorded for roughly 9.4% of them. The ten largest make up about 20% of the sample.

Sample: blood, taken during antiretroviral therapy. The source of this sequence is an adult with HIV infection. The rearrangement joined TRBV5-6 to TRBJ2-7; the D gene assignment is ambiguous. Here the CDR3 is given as CASSTDTAPEQYF. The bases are TGTGCCAGCAGCACCGACACTGCCCCCGAGCAGTACTTC.